This T cell receptor beta chain was observed in a study of T cells in Graves' hyperthyroidism and ophthalmopathy. RNA transcripts provided the source from which TCR beta CDR3 regions were amplified. Primed by the HTBI set, a first-round RT-PCR was run on the TCR CDR3. TCRdb processed the multiplex PCR reads anew with MiXCR; each CDR3 protein has one entry. This table holds 500,000 to 650,000 distinct CDR3 sequences, nearly 20% found once. Trimming pared 3 bases from V and 1 base from J, leaving 10 bases between. Germline V gene lookup returns CDR1 SGHRS and CDR2 YFSETQ. CDR3 length: 14 amino acids. At least ten counts were recorded for this clonotype. Its specificity is unknown. Uncontrolled infection, other autoimmune disease, pregnancy and lactation each barred patients from inclusion. Diagnoses rested on clinical symptoms, serum thyroxine and TRAb, thyroid ultrasound and orbital computed tomography.

Whole-study findings and limits: Most clonotypes expanded in thyroid above 0.001 were likewise present in blood.

Material for sequencing was blood. The receptor was isolated from a man aged 40-49 years with Graves' ophthalmopathy. The rearrangement joins TRBV5-1 to TRBJ1-2; D perhaps matches TRBD1 (6 bases). This chain's CDR3 is CASSWDNRNYGYTF. The DNA for the CDR3 is TGCGCCAGCAGCTGGGACAACCGTAACTATGGCTACACCTTC.